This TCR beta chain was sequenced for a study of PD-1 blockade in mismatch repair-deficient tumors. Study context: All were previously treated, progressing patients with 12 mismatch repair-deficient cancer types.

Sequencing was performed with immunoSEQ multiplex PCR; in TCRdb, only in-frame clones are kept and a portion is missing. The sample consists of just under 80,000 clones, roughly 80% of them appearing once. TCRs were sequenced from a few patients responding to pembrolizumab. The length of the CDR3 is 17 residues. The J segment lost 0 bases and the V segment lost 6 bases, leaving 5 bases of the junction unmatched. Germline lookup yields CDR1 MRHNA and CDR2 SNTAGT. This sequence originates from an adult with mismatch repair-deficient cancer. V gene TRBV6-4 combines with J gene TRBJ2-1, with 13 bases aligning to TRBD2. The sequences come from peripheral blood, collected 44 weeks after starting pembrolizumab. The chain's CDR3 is CASSRTSGGSSYNEQFF. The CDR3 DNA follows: TGTGCCAGCAGCCGGACTAGCGGGGGCAGCTCCTACAATGAGCAGTTCTTC.